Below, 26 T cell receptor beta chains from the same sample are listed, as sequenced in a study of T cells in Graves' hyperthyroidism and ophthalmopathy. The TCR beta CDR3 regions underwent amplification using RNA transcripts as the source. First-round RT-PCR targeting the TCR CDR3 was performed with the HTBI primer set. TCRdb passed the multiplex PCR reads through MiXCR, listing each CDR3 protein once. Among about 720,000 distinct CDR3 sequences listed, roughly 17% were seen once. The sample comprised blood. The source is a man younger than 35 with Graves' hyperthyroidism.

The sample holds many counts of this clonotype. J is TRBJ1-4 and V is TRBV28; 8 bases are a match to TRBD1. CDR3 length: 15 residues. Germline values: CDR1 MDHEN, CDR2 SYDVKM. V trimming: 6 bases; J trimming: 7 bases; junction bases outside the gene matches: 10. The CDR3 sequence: CASRIVQGELEKLFF. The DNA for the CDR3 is TGTGCCAGCAGAATCGTACAGGGGGAGCTTGAAAAACTGTTTTTT.

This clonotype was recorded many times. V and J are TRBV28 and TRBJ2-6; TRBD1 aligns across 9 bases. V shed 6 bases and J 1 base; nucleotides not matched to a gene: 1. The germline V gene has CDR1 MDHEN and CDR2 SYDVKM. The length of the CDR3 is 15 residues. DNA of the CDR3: TGTGCCAGCAGAGACAGGGGGTCTGGGGCCAACGTCCTGACTTTC. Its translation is CASRDRGSGANVLTF.

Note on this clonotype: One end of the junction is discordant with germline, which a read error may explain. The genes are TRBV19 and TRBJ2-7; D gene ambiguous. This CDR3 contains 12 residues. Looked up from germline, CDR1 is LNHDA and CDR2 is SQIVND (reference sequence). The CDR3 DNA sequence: TGTGCCAGTAGTATTTCGGGCTACGAGCGGTACTTC. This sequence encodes CASSISGYERYF.

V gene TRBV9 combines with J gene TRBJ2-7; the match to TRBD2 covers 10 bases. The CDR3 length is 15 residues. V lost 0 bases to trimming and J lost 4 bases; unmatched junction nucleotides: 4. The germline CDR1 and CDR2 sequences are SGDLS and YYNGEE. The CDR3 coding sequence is TGTGCCAGCAGCGTAGCCCCTAGCGGGAGTTACGAGCAGTACTTC. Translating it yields CASSVAPSGSYEQYF. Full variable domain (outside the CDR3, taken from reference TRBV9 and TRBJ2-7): DSGVTQTPKHLITATGQRVTLRCSPRSGDLSVYWYQQSLDQGLQFLIQYYNGEERAKGNILERFSAQQFPDLHSELNLSSLELGDSALYFCASSVAPSGSYEQYFGPGTRLTVT.

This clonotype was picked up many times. In DNA, the CDR3 is TGTGCCAGCAGGGGACTAGCGGGAGGAGGCTACGAGCAGTACTTC. Its translation: CASRGLAGGGYEQYF. The gene calls are TRBV28 and TRBJ2-7; TRBD2 aligns across 15 bases. V gave up 6 bases and J gave up 3 bases; unmatched junction bases: 3. This CDR3 has 15 amino acids. Per the germline V gene, CDR1 is MDHEN and CDR2 is SYDVKM.

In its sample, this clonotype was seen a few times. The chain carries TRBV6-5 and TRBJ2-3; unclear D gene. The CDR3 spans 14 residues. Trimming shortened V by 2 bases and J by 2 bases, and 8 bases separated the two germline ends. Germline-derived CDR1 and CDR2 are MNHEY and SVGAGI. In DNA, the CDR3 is TGTGCCAGCAGTTACGTCCTCACCACAGATACGCAGTATTTT. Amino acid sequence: CASSYVLTTDTQYF.

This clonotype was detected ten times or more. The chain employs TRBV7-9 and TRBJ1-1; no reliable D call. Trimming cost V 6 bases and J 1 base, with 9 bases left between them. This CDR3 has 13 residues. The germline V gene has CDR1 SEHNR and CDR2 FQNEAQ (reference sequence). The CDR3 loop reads CASRSASNTEAFF. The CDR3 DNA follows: TGTGCCAGCAGATCAGCCTCGAACACTGAAGCTTTCTTT.

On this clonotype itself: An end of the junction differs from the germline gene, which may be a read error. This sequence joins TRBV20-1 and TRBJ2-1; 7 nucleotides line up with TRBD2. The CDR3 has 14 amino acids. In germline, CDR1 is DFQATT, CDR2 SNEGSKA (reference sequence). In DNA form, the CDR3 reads TGCGGTGCTAACCTAGCGGAAACCTACAATGAGCAGTTCTTC. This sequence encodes CGANLAETYNEQFF.

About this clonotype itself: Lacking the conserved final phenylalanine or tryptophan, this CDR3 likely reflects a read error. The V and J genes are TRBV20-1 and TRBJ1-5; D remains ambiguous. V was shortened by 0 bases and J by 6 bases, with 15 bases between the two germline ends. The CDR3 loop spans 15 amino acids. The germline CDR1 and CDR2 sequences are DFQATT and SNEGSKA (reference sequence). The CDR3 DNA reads TGCAGTGCTAGAGATCGCCTGGGCCCTAGTCAGCCCCAGCATCTT. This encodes CSARDRLGPSQPQHL.

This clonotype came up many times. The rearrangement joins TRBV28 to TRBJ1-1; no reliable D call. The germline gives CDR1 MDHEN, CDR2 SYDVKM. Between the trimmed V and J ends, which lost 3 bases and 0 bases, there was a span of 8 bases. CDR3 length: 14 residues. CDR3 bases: TGTGCCAGCAGTTTTCCGACTTTGAACACTGAAGCTTTCTTT. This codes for CASSFPTLNTEAFF.

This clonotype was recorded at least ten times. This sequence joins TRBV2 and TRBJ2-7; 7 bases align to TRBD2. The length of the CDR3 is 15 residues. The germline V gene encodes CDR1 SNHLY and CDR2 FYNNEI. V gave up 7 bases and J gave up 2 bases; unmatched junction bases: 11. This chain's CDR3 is CASILGTITTYEQYF. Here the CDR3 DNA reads TGTGCCAGCATCCTCGGGACTATTACCACCTACGAGCAGTACTTC. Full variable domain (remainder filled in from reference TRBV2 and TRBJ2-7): EPEVTQTPSHQVTQMGQEVILRCVPISNHLYFYWYRQILGQKVEFLVSFYNNEISEKSEIFDDQFSVERPDGSNFTLKIRSTKLEDSAMYFCASILGTITTYEQYFGPGTRLTVT.

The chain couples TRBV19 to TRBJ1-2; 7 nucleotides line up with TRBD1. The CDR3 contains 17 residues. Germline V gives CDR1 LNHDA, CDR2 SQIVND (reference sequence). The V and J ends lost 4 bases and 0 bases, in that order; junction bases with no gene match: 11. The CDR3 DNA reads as TGTGCCAGTAGTAGTACGATGGGGACAGCGTCTAACTATGGCTACACCTTC. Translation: CASSSTMGTASNYGYTF.

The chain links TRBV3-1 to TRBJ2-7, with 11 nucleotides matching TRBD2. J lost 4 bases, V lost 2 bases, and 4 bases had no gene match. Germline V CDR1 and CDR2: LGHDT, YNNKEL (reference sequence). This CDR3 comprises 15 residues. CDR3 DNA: TGTGCCAGCAGCCAACTAGGGACTAGCGGTTACGAGCAGTACTTC. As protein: CASSQLGTSGYEQYF.

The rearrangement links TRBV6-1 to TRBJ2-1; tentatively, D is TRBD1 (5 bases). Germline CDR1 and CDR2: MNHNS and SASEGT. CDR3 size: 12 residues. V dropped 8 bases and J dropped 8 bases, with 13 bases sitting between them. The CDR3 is CASRTGFYEQFF. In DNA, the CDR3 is TGTGCCAGCCGCACAGGCTTCTATGAGCAGTTCTTC.

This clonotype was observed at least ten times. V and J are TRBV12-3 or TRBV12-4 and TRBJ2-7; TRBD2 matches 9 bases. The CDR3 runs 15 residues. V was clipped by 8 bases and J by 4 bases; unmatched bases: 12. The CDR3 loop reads CASGGGRAFMYEQYF. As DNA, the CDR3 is TGTGCCAGCGGAGGCGGGAGGGCCTTTATGTACGAGCAGTACTTC.

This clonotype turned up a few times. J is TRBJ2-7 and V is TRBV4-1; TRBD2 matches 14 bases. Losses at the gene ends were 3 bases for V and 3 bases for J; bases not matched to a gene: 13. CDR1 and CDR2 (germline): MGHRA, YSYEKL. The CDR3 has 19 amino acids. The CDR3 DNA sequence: TGCGCCAGCAGCCACCCCGGACTAGCGGGAGGCCCGAACCTCTACGAGCAGTACTTC. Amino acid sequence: CASSHPGLAGGPNLYEQYF.

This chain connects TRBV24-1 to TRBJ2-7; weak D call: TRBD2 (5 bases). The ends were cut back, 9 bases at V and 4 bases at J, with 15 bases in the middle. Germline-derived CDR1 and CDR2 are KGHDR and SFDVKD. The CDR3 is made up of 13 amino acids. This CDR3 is CATGSAEDYEQYF. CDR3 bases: TGTGCCACCGGTAGCGCCGAAGATTACGAGCAGTACTTC.

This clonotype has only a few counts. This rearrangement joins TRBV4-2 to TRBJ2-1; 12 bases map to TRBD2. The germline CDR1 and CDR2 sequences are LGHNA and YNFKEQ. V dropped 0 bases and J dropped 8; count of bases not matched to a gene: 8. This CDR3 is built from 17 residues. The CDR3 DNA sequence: TGTGCCAGCAGCCAAGAATTAGAGACTAGCGGGAGTTATGAGCAGTTCTTC. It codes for CASSQELETSGSYEQFF.

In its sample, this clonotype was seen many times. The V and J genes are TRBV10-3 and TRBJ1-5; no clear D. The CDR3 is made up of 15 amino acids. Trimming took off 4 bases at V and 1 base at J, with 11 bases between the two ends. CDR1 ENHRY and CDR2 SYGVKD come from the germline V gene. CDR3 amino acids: CAISADTASNQPQHF. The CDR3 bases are TGTGCCATCAGTGCCGACACCGCGAGCAATCAGCCCCAGCATTTT.

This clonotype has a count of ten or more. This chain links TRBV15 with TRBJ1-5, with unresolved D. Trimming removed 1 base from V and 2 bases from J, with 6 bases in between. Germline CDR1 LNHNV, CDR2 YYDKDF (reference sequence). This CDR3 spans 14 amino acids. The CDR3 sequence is CATSRGYGNQPQHF. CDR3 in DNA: TGTGCCACCAGCAGAGGGTATGGCAATCAGCCCCAGCATTTT.

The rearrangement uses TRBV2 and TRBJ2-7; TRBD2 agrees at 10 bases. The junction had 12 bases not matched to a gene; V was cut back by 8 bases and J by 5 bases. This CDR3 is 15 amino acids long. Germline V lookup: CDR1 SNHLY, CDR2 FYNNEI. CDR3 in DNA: TGTGCCAGCTCCCTGCTAGCGGGAGAAGCCGACGAGCAGTACTTC. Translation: CASSLLAGEADEQYF.

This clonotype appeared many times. The CDR3 DNA is TGTGCCAGCAGCTTAACCCCAGCAAATGAGCAGTTCTTC. This encodes CASSLTPANEQFF. The V call is TRBV7-3, the J call TRBJ2-1; D gene uncertain. This CDR3 has 13 residues. Germline V gives CDR1 SGHTA, CDR2 FQGTGA. Trimming took 0 bases from V and 7 from J, leaving 7 bases between them.

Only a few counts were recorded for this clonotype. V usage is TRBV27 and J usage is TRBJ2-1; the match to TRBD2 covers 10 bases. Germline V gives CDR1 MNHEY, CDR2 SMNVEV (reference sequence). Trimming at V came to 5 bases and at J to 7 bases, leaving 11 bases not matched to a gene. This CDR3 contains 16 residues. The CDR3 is CASSRRPGTSVNEQFF. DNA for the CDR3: TGTGCCAGCAGTCGAAGACCCGGGACTAGCGTTAATGAGCAGTTCTTC.

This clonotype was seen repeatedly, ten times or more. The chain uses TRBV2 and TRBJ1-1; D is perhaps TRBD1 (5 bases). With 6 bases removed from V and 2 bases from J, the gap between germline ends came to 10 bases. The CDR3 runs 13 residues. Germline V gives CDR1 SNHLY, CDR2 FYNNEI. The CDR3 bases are TGTGCCAGCAGGATCGACAGAAACACTGAAGCTTTCTTT. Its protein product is CASRIDRNTEAFF.

This CDR3 is CSVEGREGRGNEQFF. CDR3 coding DNA: TGCAGCGTTGAGGGCCGGGAGGGGCGTGGAAATGAGCAGTTCTTC. This chain joins TRBV29-1 and TRBJ2-1, with 8 nucleotides matching TRBD2. The CDR3 loop spans 15 amino acids. Germline V CDR1 and CDR2: SQVTM, ANQGSEA. V lost 3 bases to trimming and J lost 7 bases; unmatched junction nucleotides: 11.

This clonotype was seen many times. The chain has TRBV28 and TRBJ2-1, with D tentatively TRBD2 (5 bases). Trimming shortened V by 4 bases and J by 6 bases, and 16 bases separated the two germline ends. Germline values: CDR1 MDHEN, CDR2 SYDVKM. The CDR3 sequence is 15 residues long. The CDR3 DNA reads TGTGCCAGCAGTTCCCAAACTAGGATGGGCAATGAGCAGTTCTTC. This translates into CASSSQTRMGNEQFF.